This is a list of T cell receptor beta chains from one sample in a study of blood T cells in healthy people across ages. TCRdb itself ran the 5' RACE reads through MiXCR, one entry per CDR3 protein. This sample has about 640,000 distinct CDR3 sequences, with about 30% found just once. Sequencing was done on a sample of blood. These receptors all stem from a woman over 75 in good health. Each CDR3 is given with its conserved first and last residue. Fields, in order: clone size, J gene, V gene, D gene, CDR3 DNA, CDR3 protein. A D gene is named only where the DNA matches it firmly. Clone size is stated in some rows and not others, as once, few, many or a class when expanded.

clone_size: few; j_call: TRBJ2-2; v_call: TRBV10-3; d_call: .; cdr3_nt: TGTGCCATCAGTGGCCCTCGTGGGACCGGGGAGCTGTTTTTT; cdr3_aa: CAISGPRGTGELFF
clone_size: many; j_call: TRBJ2-4; v_call: TRBV12-3/TRBV12-4; d_call: .; cdr3_nt: TGTGCCAGCAGTGACAGAAACCTAGCCAAAAACATTCAGTACTTC; cdr3_aa: CASSDRNLAKNIQYF
clone_size: .; j_call: TRBJ2-4; v_call: TRBV12-3/TRBV12-4; d_call: .; cdr3_nt: TGTGCCAGCAGCGCACTGAGAGGGGGGGGAAACATTCAGTACTTC; cdr3_aa: CASSALRGGGNIQYF
clone_size: .; j_call: TRBJ2-2; v_call: TRBV5-1; d_call: .; cdr3_nt: TGCGCCAGCAGCCCCGTCGGGATATCGAACACCGGGGAGCTGTTTTTT; cdr3_aa: CASSPVGISNTGELFF
clone_size: .; j_call: TRBJ2-6; v_call: TRBV5-1; d_call: .; cdr3_nt: TGCGCCAGTTCCTCAGGACAGTCCCCTGGGGCCAACGTCCTGACTTTC; cdr3_aa: CASSSGQSPGANVLTF
clone_size: .; j_call: TRBJ2-7; v_call: TRBV2; d_call: .; cdr3_nt: TGTGCCAGCTCGGTGAACGACTTATATACCCATGAGCAGTACTTC; cdr3_aa: CASSVNDLYTHEQYF
clone_size: .; j_call: TRBJ2-5; v_call: TRBV7-2; d_call: .; cdr3_nt: TGTGCCAGTAGCTTAGCCCAAGAGACCCGGTACTTC; cdr3_aa: CASSLAQETRYF
clone_size: few; j_call: TRBJ2-2; v_call: TRBV7-2; d_call: TRBD2; cdr3_nt: TGTGCCAGCAGGAAACGACTAGCGGCCACCGGGGAGCTGTTTTTT; cdr3_aa: CASRKRLAATGELFF
clone_size: once; j_call: TRBJ2-7; v_call: TRBV12-3/TRBV12-4; d_call: .; cdr3_nt: TGTGCCAGCAGCCCAGAAAGCGGTGCCTCCTACGAGCAGTACTTC; cdr3_aa: CASSPESGASYEQYF
clone_size: many; j_call: TRBJ1-2; v_call: TRBV6-1; d_call: .; cdr3_nt: TGTGCCAGCATTGACAGGCCTTATGGCTACACCTTC; cdr3_aa: CASIDRPYGYTF
clone_size: many; j_call: TRBJ2-6; v_call: TRBV9; d_call: .; cdr3_nt: TGTGCCAGCAGCGTAGCGGATTCTGGGGCCAACGTCCTGACTTTC; cdr3_aa: CASSVADSGANVLTF
clone_size: many; j_call: TRBJ2-1; v_call: TRBV7-2; d_call: TRBD2; cdr3_nt: TGTGCCAGCAGCTTAGGAGCGGGGACTGATGAGCAGTTCTTC; cdr3_aa: CASSLGAGTDEQFF
clone_size: many; j_call: TRBJ2-4; v_call: TRBV27; d_call: TRBD1; cdr3_nt: TGTGCCAGCAGCCTCACCGGACAGGTACTGACTGTTCAGTACTTC; cdr3_aa: CASSLTGQVLTVQYF
clone_size: medium-sized; j_call: TRBJ2-5; v_call: TRBV7-2; d_call: .; cdr3_nt: TGTGCCAGCAGTCCCTCCGGGGTCCAGGAGACCCAGTACTTC; cdr3_aa: CASSPSGVQETQYF
clone_size: few; j_call: TRBJ2-4; v_call: TRBV5-1; d_call: TRBD1; cdr3_nt: TGCGCCAGCAGCCTACCGGAACAGGGGACCAAAAACATTCAGTACTTC; cdr3_aa: CASSLPEQGTKNIQYF
clone_size: many; j_call: TRBJ2-6; v_call: TRBV12-3/TRBV12-4; d_call: .; cdr3_nt: TGTGCCAGCAGTTCCTTAGGGAGGACAGTAAGCTCTGGGGCCAACGTCCTGACTTTC; cdr3_aa: CASSSLGRTVSSGANVLTF
clone_size: many; j_call: TRBJ2-5; v_call: TRBV20-1; d_call: .; cdr3_nt: TGCAGTGCTAGGTCCGGGGGCAGCGAGACCCAGTACTTC; cdr3_aa: CSARSGGSETQYF
clone_size: many; j_call: TRBJ2-3; v_call: TRBV10-3; d_call: TRBD1; cdr3_nt: TGTGCCATCAGTGTCCTGGACAGGAGCACAGATACGCAGTATTTT; cdr3_aa: CAISVLDRSTDTQYF
clone_size: many; j_call: TRBJ1-2; v_call: TRBV30; d_call: TRBD1; cdr3_nt: TGTGCCTGGAGTCAACGGACAGGGGGCCAGGGCTACACCTTC; cdr3_aa: CAWSQRTGGQGYTF
clone_size: many; j_call: TRBJ2-3; v_call: TRBV5-1; d_call: .; cdr3_nt: TGCGCCAGCAGGGCGGGATCGGGTACGCAGTATTTT; cdr3_aa: CASRAGSGTQYF
clone_size: .; j_call: TRBJ1-5; v_call: TRBV5-4; d_call: .; cdr3_nt: TGTGCCAGCAGCTTGCCAGGGGCTAGTCAGCCCCAGCATTTT; cdr3_aa: CASSLPGASQPQHF
clone_size: once; j_call: TRBJ1-1; v_call: TRBV4-1; d_call: .; cdr3_nt: TGCGCCAGCAGCCAGGTAACAACCCTGAACACTGAAGCTTTCTTT; cdr3_aa: CASSQVTTLNTEAFF
clone_size: many; j_call: TRBJ2-5; v_call: TRBV20-1; d_call: .; cdr3_nt: TGCAGTGCTAGAGATGGCAGACCCAACCAAGAGACCCAGTACTTC; cdr3_aa: CSARDGRPNQETQYF
clone_size: many; j_call: TRBJ2-2; v_call: TRBV5-1; d_call: .; cdr3_nt: TGCGCCAGCAGCTTGGACAGTACGAACACCGGGGAGCTGTTTTTT; cdr3_aa: CASSLDSTNTGELFF
clone_size: .; j_call: TRBJ1-6; v_call: TRBV5-6; d_call: .; cdr3_nt: TGTGCCAGCAGCGAAACCTTCAATTCACCCCTCCACTTT; cdr3_aa: CASSETFNSPLHF
clone_size: many; j_call: TRBJ2-5; v_call: TRBV6-5; d_call: .; cdr3_nt: TGTGCCAGCAGGGGGGGCGGGGAAGAGACCCAGTACTTC; cdr3_aa: CASRGGGEETQYF
clone_size: .; j_call: TRBJ2-7; v_call: TRBV6-2/TRBV6-3; d_call: TRBD1; cdr3_nt: TGTGCCAGCAGTTACCCCAACAGGGGCGTCTCCTACGAGCAGTACTTC; cdr3_aa: CASSYPNRGVSYEQYF
clone_size: many; j_call: TRBJ2-7; v_call: TRBV18; d_call: .; cdr3_nt: TGTGCCAGCAGCTCAGGGGTAGAGCAGTACTTC; cdr3_aa: CASSSGVEQYF
clone_size: .; j_call: TRBJ1-5; v_call: TRBV20-1; d_call: TRBD1; cdr3_nt: TGCAGTGCTAGATCCGGACAGGGGGCGCGAAATCCGCATTTT; cdr3_aa: CSARSGQGARNPHF
clone_size: few; j_call: TRBJ2-5; v_call: TRBV7-2; d_call: TRBD2; cdr3_nt: TGTGCCAGCAGCTGGACTAGCGGGGGGGATGATGAGCAGTACTTC; cdr3_aa: CASSWTSGGDDEQYF